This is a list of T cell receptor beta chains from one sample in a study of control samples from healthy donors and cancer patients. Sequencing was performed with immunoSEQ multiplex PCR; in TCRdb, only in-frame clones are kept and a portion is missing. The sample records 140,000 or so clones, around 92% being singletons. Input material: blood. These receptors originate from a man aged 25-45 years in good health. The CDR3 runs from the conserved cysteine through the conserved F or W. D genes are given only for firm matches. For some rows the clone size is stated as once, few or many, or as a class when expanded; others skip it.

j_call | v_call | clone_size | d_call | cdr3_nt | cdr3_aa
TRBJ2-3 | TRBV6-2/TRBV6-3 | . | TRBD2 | TGTGCCAGCAGTTCTACTAGCGGGGATAGGGGTACGCAGTATTTT | CASSSTSGDRGTQYF
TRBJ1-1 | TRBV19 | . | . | TGTGCCAGTAACTCGAGGGTTTGGGAAGCTTTCTTT | CASNSRVWEAFF
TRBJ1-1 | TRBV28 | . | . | TGTGCCAGCAGAAAATACCGGACAGCCACTGAAGCTTTCTTT | CASRKYRTATEAFF
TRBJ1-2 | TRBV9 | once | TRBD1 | TGTGCCAGCAGCGTAGGAGGGGTGGGACAGGCTAACTATGGCTACACCTTC | CASSVGGVGQANYGYTF
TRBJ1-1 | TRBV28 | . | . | TGTGCCAGCAGTCTCAGGGGGAACACTGAAGCTTTCTTT | CASSLRGNTEAFF
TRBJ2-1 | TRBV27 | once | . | TGTGCCAGCAGTAGATACAATGAGCAGTTCTTC | CASSRYNEQFF
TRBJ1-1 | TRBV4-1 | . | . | TGCGCCAGCAGCCAAGATGGGGGGAGAACTGAAGCTTTCTTT | CASSQDGGRTEAFF
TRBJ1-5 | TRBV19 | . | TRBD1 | TGTGCCAGTAGTTATATGACAGGGAACAATCAGCCCCAGCATTTT | CASSYMTGNNQPQHF
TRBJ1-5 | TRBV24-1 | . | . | TGTGCCACCAGTGATCCGAAAACACAGGGTTCGAATCAGCCCCAGCATTTT | CATSDPKTQGSNQPQHF
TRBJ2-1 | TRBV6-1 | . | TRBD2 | TGTGCCAGCAGTGGGGCTAGCGGCAGCTCCTACAATGAGCAGTTCTTC | CASSGASGSSYNEQFF
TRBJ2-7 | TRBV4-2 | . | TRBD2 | TGTGCCAGCAGCCAAGAATCTAGCGGGGGGGCCCACCACTACGAGCAGTACTTC | CASSQESSGGAHHYEQYF
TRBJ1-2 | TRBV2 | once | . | TGTGCCAGCAGCCAAGGGGGTGGCTACACCTTC | CASSQGGGYTF
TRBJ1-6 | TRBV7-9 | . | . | TGTGCCAGCAGCTTAGCTGGGTCTTATAATTCACCCCTCCACTTT | CASSLAGSYNSPLHF
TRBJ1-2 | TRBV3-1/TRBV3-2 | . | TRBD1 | TGTGCCAGCAGCGCTGGACAGGGGGCAAAGGGCTACACCTTC | CASSAGQGAKGYTF
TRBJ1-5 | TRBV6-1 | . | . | TGTGCCAGCAGTGAAAGGGCATTTAGCAATCAGCCCCAGCATTTT | CASSERAFSNQPQHF
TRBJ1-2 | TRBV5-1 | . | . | TGCGCCAGCAGCTTGGAGGGAGGAAACTATGGCTACACCTTC | CASSLEGGNYGYTF
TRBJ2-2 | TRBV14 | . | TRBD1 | TGTGCCAGCAGCTTAGCCTTCGGACAGGGGAACACCGGGGAGCTGTTTTTT | CASSLAFGQGNTGELFF
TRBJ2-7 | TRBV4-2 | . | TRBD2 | TGTGCCAGCAGCCAAGATAGCCGACTAGCGGGGGCCACCTACGAGCAGTACTTC | CASSQDSRLAGATYEQYF
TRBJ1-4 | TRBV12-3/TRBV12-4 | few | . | TGTGCCAGCAGTTTAGGGGGGTCTGGAAAACTGTTTTTT | CASSLGGSGKLFF
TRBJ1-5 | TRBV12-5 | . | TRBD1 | TGTGCTAGTGGTTTGGATATACCAACCGGGACAGGGGACTCTCAGCCCCAGCATTTT | CASGLDIPTGTGDSQPQHF
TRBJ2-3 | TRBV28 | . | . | TGTGCCAGCAGGTGGGGGATAACAGATACGCAGTATTTT | CASRWGITDTQYF
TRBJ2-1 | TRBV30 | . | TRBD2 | TGTGCCTGGAGAGCGGGGGCCATTCCCGAGCAGTTCTTC | CAWRAGAIPEQFF
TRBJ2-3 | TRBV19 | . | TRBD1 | TGTGCCAGTGGGGACAGGAGCACAGATACGCAGTATTTT | CASGDRSTDTQYF
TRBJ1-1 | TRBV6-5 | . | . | TGTGCCAGCAGGCTTGCGAGAGGAACTGAAGCTTTCTTT | CASRLARGTEAFF
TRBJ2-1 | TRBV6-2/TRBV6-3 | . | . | TGTGCCAGCAGCCGGATTCTGGGTACCTACAATGAGCAGTTCTTC | CASSRILGTYNEQFF
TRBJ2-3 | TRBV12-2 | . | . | TGTGCAAGTCGCTTAGCGGAGGGCACAGATACGCAGTATTTT | CASRLAEGTDTQYF
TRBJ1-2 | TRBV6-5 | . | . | TGTGCCAGCAGTTACTCGAGAGGGACTTTGGACTATGGCTACACCTTC | CASSYSRGTLDYGYTF
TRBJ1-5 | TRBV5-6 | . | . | TGTGCCAGCAGCTTGGGGAGCTATAGCAATCAGCCCCAGCATTTT | CASSLGSYSNQPQHF
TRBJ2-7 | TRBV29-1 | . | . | TGCAGCGTTGAGTGGGGGTACGAGCAGTACTTC | CSVEWGYEQYF
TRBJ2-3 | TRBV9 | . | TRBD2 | TGTGCCAGCAGCGTAGTCGCGGGGGGGCAAGATACGCAGTATTTT | CASSVVAGGQDTQYF
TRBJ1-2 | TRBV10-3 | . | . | TGTGCCATCAGTGAGAACAGGGTCTATGGCTACACCTTC | CAISENRVYGYTF
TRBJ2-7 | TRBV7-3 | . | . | TGTGCCAGCAGCTTAATGGGAGGGGGCGGCTACGAGCAGTACTTC | CASSLMGGGGYEQYF